This entry concerns a single TCR beta chain. Its antigen remains unknown. Mismatch with germline at one junction end may stem from a read error. This specimen belongs to a study of Graves' ophthalmopathy and Graves' hyperthyroidism. Study-wide points: A majority of expanded thyroid clonotypes exceeding 0.001 frequency were likewise present in blood.

Stable hyperthyroidism referred to disease that showed no ophthalmopathy within 18 months of follow-up. Amplifying from RNA transcripts, the study obtained TCR beta CDR3 regions. Investigators did first-round RT-PCR with HTBI primers, then second-round multiplex PCR. TCRdb reprocessed the multiplex PCR reads with MiXCR, giving one entry per CDR3 protein. The sample records some 350,000 distinct CDR3 sequences, 17% being singletons. CDR3 length: 15 amino acids. Germline CDR1 is MNHEY and CDR2 is SVGEGT. The V and J genes are TRBV6-2 or TRBV6-3 and TRBJ1-1, with a possible D match to TRBD1 (5 bases). This TCR came from an adult woman with stable Graves' hyperthyroidism. Material for sequencing was peripheral blood. The CDR3, as DNA: TGTGCCAGCTGTTACTTGGGACCTCCGGGGGGTGAAGCTTTCTTT. Translation gives CASCYLGPPGGEAFF.